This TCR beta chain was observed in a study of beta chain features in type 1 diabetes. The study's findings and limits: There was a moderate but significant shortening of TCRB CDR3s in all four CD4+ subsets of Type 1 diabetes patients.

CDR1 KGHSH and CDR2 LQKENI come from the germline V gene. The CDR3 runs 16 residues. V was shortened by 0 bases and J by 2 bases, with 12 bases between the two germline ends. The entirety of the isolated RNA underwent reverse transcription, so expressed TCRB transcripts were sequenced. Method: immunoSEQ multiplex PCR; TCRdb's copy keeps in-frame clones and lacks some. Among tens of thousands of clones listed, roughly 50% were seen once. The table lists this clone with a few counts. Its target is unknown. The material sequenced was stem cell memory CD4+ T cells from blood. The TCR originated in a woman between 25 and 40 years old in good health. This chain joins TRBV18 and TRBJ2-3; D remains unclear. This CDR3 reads CASSPPVPSITDTQYF. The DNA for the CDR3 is TGTGCCAGCTCACCACCGGTCCCCAGTATCACAGATACGCAGTATTTT. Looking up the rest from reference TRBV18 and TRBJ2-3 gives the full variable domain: NAGVMQNPRHLVRRRGQEARLRCSPMKGHSHVYWYRQLPEEGLKFMVYLQKENIIDESGMPKERFSAEFPKEGPSILRIQQVVRGDSAAYFCASSPPVPSITDTQYFGPGTRLTVL.